The 15 T cell receptor beta chains listed next were all sequenced from one sample in a study of blood T cell repertoires in COVID-19. TCRdb's copy holds only in-frame clones and misses some; the assay was immunoSEQ multiplex PCR. This table has about 70,000 clones, approximately 83% appearing once. Sequenced input: peripheral blood. The source of these receptors is a human donor in a cohort sampled during active COVID-19.

V gene TRBV28 combines with J gene TRBJ1-1, with 12 bases that match TRBD1. After removal of 6 bases from V and 1 base from J, the junction contained 9 bases not matched to a gene. The CDR3 totals 17 residues. The germline CDR1 and CDR2 sequences are MDHEN and SYDVKM. Here the CDR3 reads CASRFRDRGRRNTEAFF. CDR3 nucleotide sequence: TGTGCCAGCAGATTCCGGGACAGGGGGCGCAGGAACACTGAAGCTTTCTTT. The entire variable domain, with the rest obtained from reference TRBV28 and TRBJ1-1, is as follows: DVKVTQSSRYLVKRTGEKVFLECVQDMDHENMFWYRQDPGLGLRLIYFSYDVKMKEKGDIPEGYSVSREKKERFSLILESASTNQTSMYLCASRFRDRGRRNTEAFFGQGTRLTVV.

The chain uses TRBV5-6 and TRBJ1-2, with unresolved D. The V gene lost 4 bases and the J gene lost 6 bases, with 19 bases spanning the gap. The CDR3 runs 15 residues. The V gene's germline CDR1 is SGHDT and CDR2 YYEEEE. The CDR3 nucleotides read TGTGCCAGCAGCCTTCAAGGTGCGGGGAGCAATGGCTACACCTTC. It encodes CASSLQGAGSNGYTF.

V gene TRBV7-2 combines with J gene TRBJ2-3; the match to TRBD2 covers 7 bases. The trim removed 1 base at V and 3 bases at J, leaving 13 bases unmatched. Germline V gene sequence: CDR1 SGHTA, CDR2 FQGNSA. The CDR3 runs to 18 residues. The DNA of the CDR3 is TGTGCCAGCAGCTTAGGAAGCCGGCGGGGGTACGTTACAGATACGCAGTATTTT. It specifies CASSLGSRRGYVTDTQYF.

The chain links TRBV2 to TRBJ1-1; D unresolved. Germline values: CDR1 SNHLY, CDR2 FYNNEI. The CDR3 runs to 14 residues. The V end was cut by 6 bases, the J end by 1 base, with 12 bases between. The CDR3 region has the DNA TGTGCCAGCAGAGCGGACGTTAAGAACACTGAAGCTTTCTTT. This gives the protein CASRADVKNTEAFF.

The chain is built from TRBV5-1 and TRBJ2-2, with a tentative D call TRBD1 (5 bases). Germline assignment: CDR1 SGHRS and CDR2 YFSETQ. V was clipped by 5 bases and J by 4 bases, with 9 bases between them. CDR3 length: 13 residues. DNA of the CDR3: TGCGCCAGCAGGGGGCCGAGCACCGGGGAGCTGTTTTTT. It translates to CASRGPSTGELFF.

The J gene is TRBJ2-1, the V gene TRBV6-2 or TRBV6-3; the D gene is possibly TRBD2 (6 bases). Germline CDR1 reads MNHEY; CDR2 reads SVGEGT. The CDR3 has 15 residues. The V end was cut by 4 bases, the J end by 0 bases, with 10 bases between. DNA for the CDR3: TGTGCCAGCAGTTCCCGAGCGGGCTCCTACAATGAGCAGTTCTTC. Encoded protein: CASSSRAGSYNEQFF.

The chain uses TRBV9 and TRBJ2-3, with 8 nucleotides matching TRBD2. After removal of 0 bases from V and 1 base from J, the junction contained 10 bases not matched to a gene. The CDR3 length is 18 residues. Germline lookup yields CDR1 SGDLS and CDR2 YYNGEE. CDR3 protein: CASSVGPGGQMRTDTQYF. For the CDR3, the DNA is TGTGCCAGCAGCGTAGGGCCGGGGGGGCAAATGCGCACAGATACGCAGTATTTT.

This chain joins TRBV28 and TRBJ2-2, with no clear D. Trimming stripped 1 base from V and 8 bases from J, with 2 bases between. The germline V gene has CDR1 MDHEN and CDR2 SYDVKM. This CDR3 is 11 amino acids long. CDR3 region: CASSLLGELFF. CDR3 nucleotide sequence: TGTGCCAGCAGTTTATTAGGGGAGCTGTTTTTT. The full variable domain, its missing parts supplied by reference TRBV28 and TRBJ2-2, is DVKVTQSSRYLVKRTGEKVFLECVQDMDHENMFWYRQDPGLGLRLIYFSYDVKMKEKGDIPEGYSVSREKKERFSLILESASTNQTSMYLCASSLLGELFFGEGSRLTVL.

The V call is TRBV5-6, the J call TRBJ1-2; D is possibly TRBD1 (6 bases). The CDR3 is made up of 14 amino acids. Germline CDR1 SGHDT, CDR2 YYEEEE. V shed 5 bases and J shed 8 bases, with 19 bases lying between them. Here the CDR3 DNA reads TGTGCCAGCAGTTTACGACAGGCCATCTCGGGCTACACCTTC. This gives the protein CASSLRQAISGYTF.

V gene TRBV10-3 combines with J gene TRBJ2-3, with 13 bases aligning to TRBD2. Germline CDR1 and CDR2: ENHRY and SYGVKD. The CDR3 extends over 14 amino acids. V gave up 4 bases and J gave up 12 bases; unmatched junction bases: 7. The CDR3 DNA follows: TGTGCCATCAGTGGGGCTACTAGCGGGGGGGAACAGTATTTT. Protein: CAISGATSGGEQYF.

This chain uses TRBV28 with TRBJ1-1, with D unresolved. CDR1 MDHEN and CDR2 SYDVKM come from the germline V gene. The V end lost 1 base, the J end lost 5 bases, and 8 bases lay between the germline ends. CDR3 length equals 13 residues. The CDR3 reads CASSLLVRTEAFF. CDR3 in DNA: TGTGCCAGCAGTTTATTGGTTCGGACTGAAGCTTTCTTT.

J is TRBJ2-1 and V is TRBV9, with 7 bases lining up with TRBD2. The CDR3 sequence is 15 residues long. J lost 7 bases, V lost 2 bases, and 9 bases had no gene match. The germline V gene has CDR1 SGDLS and CDR2 YYNGEE. This chain's CDR3 is CASSVGLGGRNEQFF. The CDR3 DNA reads TGTGCCAGCAGCGTCGGACTGGGGGGGAGGAATGAGCAGTTCTTC. The full variable domain, its missing parts supplied by reference TRBV9 and TRBJ2-1, is DSGVTQTPKHLITATGQRVTLRCSPRSGDLSVYWYQQSLDQGLQFLIQYYNGEERAKGNILERFSAQQFPDLHSELNLSSLELGDSALYFCASSVGLGGRNEQFFGPGTRLTVL.

In its sample, this clone was seen once. V usage is TRBV6-6 and J usage is TRBJ1-1; 10 nucleotides line up with TRBD1. Germline CDR1 MNHNY, CDR2 SVGAGI (reference sequence). The CDR3 consists of 15 residues. V shed 2 bases, J shed 11 bases, and the junction held 11 bases outside the gene matches. CDR3 region: CASSYGTGATKMAFF. For the CDR3, the DNA is TGTGCCAGCAGTTACGGGACAGGGGCAACGAAAATGGCTTTCTTT.

The CDR3 DNA reads TGTGCCAGCAGTACCGCCGGGACAGGGGTGAACAATGAGCAGTTCTTC. Residues: CASSTAGTGVNNEQFF. This chain joins TRBV2 and TRBJ2-1; 10 nucleotides align to TRBD1. The V segment lost 5 bases and the J segment 5 bases; nucleotides outside the gene matches: 9. Germline loops: CDR1 SNHLY, CDR2 FYNNEI. The CDR3 sequence is 16 residues long.

This clone was counted at least ten times. This CDR3 is CASSGHLNTEAFF. Written as DNA, the CDR3 is TGTGCCAGTAGTGGGCATCTGAACACTGAAGCTTTCTTT. The chain employs TRBV19 and TRBJ1-1; D is unclear. Germline V CDR1 and CDR2: LNHDA, SQIVND (reference sequence). The V gene lost 5 bases and the J gene lost 0 bases, with 7 bases spanning the gap. The CDR3 loop spans 13 amino acids.